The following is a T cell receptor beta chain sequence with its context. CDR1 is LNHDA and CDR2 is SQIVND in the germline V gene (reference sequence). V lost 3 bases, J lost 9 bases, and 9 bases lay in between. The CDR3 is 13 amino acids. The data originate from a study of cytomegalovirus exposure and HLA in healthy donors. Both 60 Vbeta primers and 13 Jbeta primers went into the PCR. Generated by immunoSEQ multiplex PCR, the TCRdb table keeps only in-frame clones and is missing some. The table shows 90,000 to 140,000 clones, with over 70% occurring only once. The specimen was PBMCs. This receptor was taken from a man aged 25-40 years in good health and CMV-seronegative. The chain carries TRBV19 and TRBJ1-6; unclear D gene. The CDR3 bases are TGTGCCAGTAGTATGGGCAGAAGTTCACCCCTCCACTTT. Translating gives CASSMGRSSPLHF. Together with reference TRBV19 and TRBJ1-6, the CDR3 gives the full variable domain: DGGITQSPKYLFRKEGQNVTLSCEQNLNHDAMYWYRQDPGQGLRLIYYSQIVNDFQKGDIAEGYSVSREKKESFPLTVTSAQKNPTAFYLCASSMGRSSPLHFGNGTRLTVT.